A single sample gave rise to the 16 T cell receptor beta chains below, sequenced in a study of T cells in Graves' hyperthyroidism and ophthalmopathy. The CDR3 regions of TCR beta were amplified from RNA transcripts. First-round RT-PCR targeting the TCR CDR3 was performed with the HTBI primer set. TCRdb re-analysed the multiplex PCR reads in MiXCR, keeping a single row per CDR3 protein. The sample holds some 370,000 distinct CDR3 sequences, 17% seen once. What was sequenced was blood. These TCRs come from a woman aged 30 to 39 with Graves' hyperthyroidism that later progressed to Graves' ophthalmopathy.

This clonotype was observed a handful of times. J is TRBJ2-1 and V is TRBV14; no firm D call. CDR3 length: 14 residues. V was cut by 1 base and J by 6 bases, with 10 bases left in between. Germline assignment: CDR1 SGHDN and CDR2 FVKESK. The CDR3 DNA is TGTGCCAGCAGCCAAGTATTAAGAGGCAATGAGCAGTTCTTC. Protein: CASSQVLRGNEQFF.

This clonotype was seen at least ten times. The chain's CDR3 is CASSPGQGPYEQYF. The CDR3 nucleotides are TGTGCCAGCAGCCCCGGACAGGGCCCCTACGAGCAGTACTTC. The rearrangement uses TRBV27 and TRBJ2-7; the match to TRBD1 covers 8 bases. The J segment lost 2 bases and the V segment lost 6 bases, leaving 6 bases of the junction unmatched. The CDR3 consists of 14 residues. The germline V gene has CDR1 MNHEY and CDR2 SMNVEV (reference sequence).

This clonotype has a count of ten or more. The J gene is TRBJ2-5, the V gene TRBV9; D remains unclear. This CDR3 has 13 residues. CDR1 and CDR2 from the germline V gene are SGDLS and YYNGEE. Trimming stripped 0 bases from V and 1 base from J, with 4 bases between. The CDR3 here is CASSVEIQETQYF. The CDR3 nucleotides are TGTGCCAGCAGCGTAGAAATCCAAGAGACCCAGTACTTC.

The CDR3 reads CASSLRGNSDYGYTF. CDR3 DNA sequence: TGTGCCAGCAGTTTGCGGGGGAACTCGGACTATGGCTACACCTTC. This chain connects TRBV27 to TRBJ1-2; D might be TRBD1 (5 bases). V dropped 3 bases and J dropped 3 bases, with 14 bases sitting between them. The CDR3 has 15 amino acids. The germline CDR1 and CDR2 sequences are MNHEY and SMNVEV (reference sequence).

This clonotype was picked up many times. The chain recombines TRBV27 with TRBJ1-1, with a possible D match to TRBD1 (5 bases). This CDR3 comprises 13 residues. Trimming stripped 2 bases from V and 5 bases from J, with 9 bases between. Germline loops: CDR1 MNHEY, CDR2 SMNVEV (reference sequence). In DNA form, the CDR3 reads TGTGCCAGCAGTTTACAGGGTTGGACTGAAGCTTTCTTT. It codes for CASSLQGWTEAFF.

This clonotype has ten or more counts. The gene calls are TRBV29-1 and TRBJ1-5; D unresolved. This CDR3 is 12 amino acids long. Per the germline V gene, CDR1 is SQVTM and CDR2 is ANQGSEA. V was trimmed by 4 bases and J by 4 bases, leaving 8 bases between them. In DNA, the CDR3 is TGCAGCGTTGTTTACGGGAATCAGCCCCAGCATTTT. Protein product: CSVVYGNQPQHF.

In its sample, this clonotype was seen many times. This chain uses TRBV28 with TRBJ1-2, with TRBD1 matching 9 bases. This CDR3 spans 15 amino acids. The germline CDR1 and CDR2 sequences are MDHEN and SYDVKM. V was pared by 6 bases and J by 5 bases, with 10 bases of the junction left unmatched. The CDR3 nucleotides read TGTGCCAGCAGCCCTTTGGGGACAGGGCTATATGGCTACACCTTC. Its protein product is CASSPLGTGLYGYTF.

This clonotype was detected many times. The chain couples TRBV27 to TRBJ2-3; D call uncertain. V lost 2 bases and J 4 bases, leaving 7 bases between the germline ends. The CDR3 loop spans 13 amino acids. The germline gives CDR1 MNHEY, CDR2 SMNVEV (reference sequence). For the CDR3, the DNA is TGTGCCAGCAGTTTACTTGTCGCAGATACGCAGTATTTT. Amino acids: CASSLLVADTQYF.

There are many counts of this clonotype. For the CDR3, the DNA is TGCGCCAGCAGCTGGGAGGGCAGTGATGGCTACACCTTC. Amino acids: CASSWEGSDGYTF. The gene calls are TRBV5-1 and TRBJ1-2; D call uncertain. The CDR3 spans 13 residues. V lost 3 bases and J lost 6, with 12 bases in between. Germline CDR1 and CDR2: SGHRS and YFSETQ. Based on the CDR3 plus reference TRBV5-1 and TRBJ1-2, the full variable domain is KAGVTQTPRYLIKTRGQQVTLSCSPISGHRSVSWYQQTPGQGLQFLFEYFSETQRNKGNFPGRFSGRQFSNSRSEMNVSTLELGDSALYLCASSWEGSDGYTFGSGTRLTVV.

This clonotype was seen repeatedly, ten times or more. V and J are TRBV5-1 and TRBJ2-5; 9 bases line up with TRBD1. This CDR3 is built from 14 residues. J was trimmed by 10 bases and V by 3 bases; bases with no gene match: 10. From germline, CDR1 is SGHRS and CDR2 YFSETQ. For the CDR3, the DNA is TGCGCCAGCAGCTCCGGGACAGGGAAAGAGGGCCAGTACTTC. Amino acid sequence: CASSSGTGKEGQYF. The variable domain in full, with the rest retrieved from reference TRBV5-1 and TRBJ2-5, is KAGVTQTPRYLIKTRGQQVTLSCSPISGHRSVSWYQQTPGQGLQFLFEYFSETQRNKGNFPGRFSGRQFSNSRSEMNVSTLELGDSALYLCASSSGTGKEGQYFGPGTRLLVL.

The V call is TRBV12-3 or TRBV12-4, the J call TRBJ2-7; D unclear. The V and J ends lost 1 base and 2 bases respectively, with 9 bases between them. This CDR3 has 14 amino acids. The CDR3 loop is CASSLGSGPYEQYV. The DNA for the CDR3 is TGTGCCAGCAGTTTAGGTTCCGGACCCTACGAGCAGTACGTC.

This clonotype was observed many times. V and J are TRBV2 and TRBJ1-1; possibly TRBD1 for D (6 bases). The CDR3 has 16 residues. Trimming cost V 5 bases and J 1 base, with 17 bases left between them. Germline CDR1 and CDR2: SNHLY and FYNNEI. The CDR3 region is CASSTTGDMGNTEAFF. CDR3 coding DNA: TGTGCCAGCAGTACCACGGGGGACATGGGGAACACTGAAGCTTTCTTT.

This clonotype was detected ten times or more. The chain combines TRBV28 with TRBJ2-6; D perhaps matches TRBD2 (6 bases). Germline CDR1 MDHEN, CDR2 SYDVKM. The CDR3 covers 16 residues. Trimming cost V 2 bases and J 10 bases, with 18 bases left between them. CDR3 in DNA: TGTGCCAGCAGTTTAGCGGGGTTAAATATCGGTAACGTCCTGACTTTC. Translated, it gives CASSLAGLNIGNVLTF.

The sample holds a few counts of this clonotype. The junction differs from germline at one of its ends, possibly a read error. This chain connects TRBV7-7 to TRBJ2-5, with D perhaps TRBD2 (6 bases). This CDR3 contains 15 residues. The germline CDR1 and CDR2 sequences are SSHAT and FNYEAQ (reference sequence). The CDR3: CASSSPRGLEETQYF. Here the CDR3 DNA reads TGTGCTAGCAGCTCCCCGCGGGGTTTAGAAGAGACCCAGTACTTC.

This clonotype has ten or more counts. This rearrangement joins TRBV2 to TRBJ2-5; TRBD1 aligns across 10 bases. This CDR3 has 15 residues. Germline trimming cut 5 bases from V and 4 bases from J; bases unmatched to any gene: 7. Germline CDR1 is SNHLY and CDR2 is FYNNEI. In nucleotides, the CDR3 is TGTGCCAGCAGTAGACAGGGGGCGTCGGGAGAGACCCAGTACTTC. It codes for CASSRQGASGETQYF.

This clonotype has ten or more counts. The rearrangement joins TRBV12-3 or TRBV12-4 to TRBJ2-5; 14 nucleotides agree with TRBD2. The junction had 5 bases not matched to a gene; V was cut back by 5 bases and J by 6 bases. CDR3 length: 15 amino acids. CDR3 amino acids: CASSQGLAGGKTQYF. The CDR3 region has the DNA TGTGCCAGCAGTCAAGGACTAGCGGGGGGAAAGACCCAGTACTTC.